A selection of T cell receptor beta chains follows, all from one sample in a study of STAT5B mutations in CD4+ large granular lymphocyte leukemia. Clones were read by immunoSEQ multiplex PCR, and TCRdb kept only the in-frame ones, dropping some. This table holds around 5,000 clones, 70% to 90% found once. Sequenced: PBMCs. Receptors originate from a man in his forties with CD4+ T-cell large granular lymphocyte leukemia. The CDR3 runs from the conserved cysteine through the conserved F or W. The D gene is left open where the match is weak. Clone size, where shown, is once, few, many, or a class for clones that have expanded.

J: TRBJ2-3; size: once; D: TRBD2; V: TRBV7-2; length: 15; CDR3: CASDHGRGSTDTQYF; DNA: TGTGCCAGCGATCATGGGCGGGGGAGCACAGATACGCAGTATTTT
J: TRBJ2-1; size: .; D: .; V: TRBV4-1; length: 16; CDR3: CASSQVEGESEYEQFF; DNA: TGCGCCAGCAGCCAAGTGGAGGGCGAGTCCGAGTATGAGCAGTTCTTC
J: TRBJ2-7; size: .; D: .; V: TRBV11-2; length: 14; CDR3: CASSFGARGGEQYF; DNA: TGTGCCAGCAGCTTTGGGGCAAGGGGTGGCGAGCAGTACTTC
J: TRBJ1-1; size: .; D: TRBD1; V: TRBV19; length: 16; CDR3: CASSIDTTGTNTEAFF; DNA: TGTGCCAGTAGTATCGATACGACAGGGACGAACACTGAAGCTTTCTTT
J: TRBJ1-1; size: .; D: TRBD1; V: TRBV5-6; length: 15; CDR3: CASSLWDRANTEAFF; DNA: TGTGCCAGCAGCTTATGGGACAGAGCGAACACTGAAGCTTTCTTT
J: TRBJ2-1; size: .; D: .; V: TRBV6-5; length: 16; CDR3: CASSYSNSLGYNEQFF; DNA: TGTGCCAGCAGTTACTCGAACAGCCTTGGGTACAATGAGCAGTTCTTC
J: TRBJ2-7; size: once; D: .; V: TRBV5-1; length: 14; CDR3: CASSLRTDPYEQYF; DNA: TGCGCCAGCAGCCTACGGACGGACCCCTACGAGCAGTACTTC
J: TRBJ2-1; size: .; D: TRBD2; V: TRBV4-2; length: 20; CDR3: CASSQDQTSGRASVINEQFF; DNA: TGTGCCAGCAGCCAAGACCAGACTAGCGGGAGGGCCAGTGTAATCAATGAGCAGTTCTTC
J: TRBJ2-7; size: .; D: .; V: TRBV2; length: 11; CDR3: CASSQGAEQYF; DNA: TGTGCCAGCAGCCAGGGCGCCGAGCAGTACTTC
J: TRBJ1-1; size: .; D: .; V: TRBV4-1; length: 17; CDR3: CASSQDPRLDPRLEAFF; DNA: TGCGCCAGCAGCCAAGATCCCCGCCTGGATCCTCGGTTGGAAGCTTTCTTT
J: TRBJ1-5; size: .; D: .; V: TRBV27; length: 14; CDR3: CASKVEGGSQPQHF; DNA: TGTGCCAGCAAAGTCGAGGGTGGGAGTCAGCCCCAGCATTTT
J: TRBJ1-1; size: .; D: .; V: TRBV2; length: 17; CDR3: CASSVPVEQVRDTEAFF; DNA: TGTGCCAGCAGTGTGCCCGTGGAACAGGTGAGGGACACTGAAGCTTTCTTT
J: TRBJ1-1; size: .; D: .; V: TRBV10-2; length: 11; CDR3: CASRDRGGAFF; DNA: TGCGCCAGCAGGGACCGAGGGGGTGCTTTCTTT
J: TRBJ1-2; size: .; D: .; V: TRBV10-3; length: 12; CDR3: CAISDGAAISAF; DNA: TGTGCCATCAGTGACGGGGCGGCGATTTCGGCCTTC
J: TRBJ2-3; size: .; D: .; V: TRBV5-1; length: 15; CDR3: CASSLDGASTDTQYF; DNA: TGCGCCAGCAGCTTGGACGGCGCCAGCACAGATACGCAGTATTTT
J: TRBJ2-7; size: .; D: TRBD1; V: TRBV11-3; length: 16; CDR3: CASSLERTGGDYEQYF; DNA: TGTGCCAGCAGCTTAGAACGGACAGGGGGTGACTACGAGCAGTACTTC
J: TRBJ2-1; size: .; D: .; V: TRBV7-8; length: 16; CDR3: CASSLGAGNGYNEQFF; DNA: TGTGCCAGCAGCTTAGGCGCAGGGAACGGTTACAATGAGCAGTTCTTC
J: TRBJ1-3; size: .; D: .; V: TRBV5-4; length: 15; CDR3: CASSTVGLSGNTIYF; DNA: TGTGCCAGCAGCACGGTGGGACTCTCTGGAAACACCATATATTTT
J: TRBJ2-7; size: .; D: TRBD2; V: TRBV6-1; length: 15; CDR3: CASTGSTSGSEEQYF; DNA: TGTGCCAGCACCGGAAGCACTAGCGGGAGCGAGGAGCAGTACTTC
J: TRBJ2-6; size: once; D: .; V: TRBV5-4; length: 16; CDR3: CASSRPGVMGANVLTF; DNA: TGTGCCAGCAGCCGTCCAGGGGTCATGGGGGCCAACGTCCTGACTTTC
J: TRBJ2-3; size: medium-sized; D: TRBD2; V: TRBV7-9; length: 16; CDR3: CASSFRGLAGADTQYF; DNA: TGTGCCAGCAGCTTTCGGGGACTAGCGGGAGCAGATACGCAGTATTTT
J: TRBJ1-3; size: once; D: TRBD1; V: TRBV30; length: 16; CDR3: CAWSLAGGTTGNTIYF; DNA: TGTGCCTGGAGTTTGGCAGGGGGTACTACTGGAAACACCATATATTTT
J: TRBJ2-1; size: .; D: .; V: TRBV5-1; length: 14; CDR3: CASSLADGDNEQFF; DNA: TGCGCCAGCAGCTTGGCAGATGGTGACAATGAGCAGTTCTTC
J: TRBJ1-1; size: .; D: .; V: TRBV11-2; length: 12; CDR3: CASSLSETEAFF; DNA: TGTGCCAGCAGCTTGTCCGAAACTGAAGCTTTCTTT
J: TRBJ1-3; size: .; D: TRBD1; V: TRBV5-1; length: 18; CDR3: CASSLWGDRGVTGNTIYF; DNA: TGCGCCAGCAGCTTGTGGGGGGACAGGGGAGTTACTGGAAACACCATATATTTT
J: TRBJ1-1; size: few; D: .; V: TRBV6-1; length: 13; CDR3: CASSEMGQAEAFF; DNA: TGTGCCAGCAGTGAGATGGGGCAAGCTGAAGCTTTCTTT
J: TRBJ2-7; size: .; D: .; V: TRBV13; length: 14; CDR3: CASRRQASSYEQYF; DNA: TGTGCCAGCAGACGACAGGCGAGCTCCTACGAGCAGTACTTC
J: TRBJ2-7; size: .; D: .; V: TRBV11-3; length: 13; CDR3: CASSSTGRYEQYF; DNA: TGTGCCAGCAGCTCGACTGGTAGGTACGAGCAGTACTTC
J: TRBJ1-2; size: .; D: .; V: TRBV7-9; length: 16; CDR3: CASSLAVPRTNYGYTF; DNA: TGTGCCAGCAGCTTAGCGGTACCCAGGACTAACTATGGCTACACCTTC
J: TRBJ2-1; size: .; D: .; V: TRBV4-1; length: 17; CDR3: CASSPMFLRGTDNEQFF; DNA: TGCGCCAGCAGCCCAATGTTCTTACGGGGGACCGACAATGAGCAGTTCTTC
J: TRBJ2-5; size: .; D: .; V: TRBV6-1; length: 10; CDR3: CASSVLKQYF; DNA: TGTGCCAGCAGTGTGCTGAAGCAGTACTTC
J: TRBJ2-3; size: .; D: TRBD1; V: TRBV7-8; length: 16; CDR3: CASRKTGTGSTDTQYF; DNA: TGTGCCAGCAGGAAAACCGGGACAGGTAGCACAGATACGCAGTATTTT
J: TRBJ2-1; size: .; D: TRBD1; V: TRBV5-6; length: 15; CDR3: CASSLLDRDSNEQFF; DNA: TGTGCCAGCAGCTTGCTGGACAGGGATTCCAATGAGCAGTTCTTC
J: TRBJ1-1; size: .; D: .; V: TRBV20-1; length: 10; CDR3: CSALWSQAFF; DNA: TGCAGCGCATTATGGTCCCAAGCTTTCTTT
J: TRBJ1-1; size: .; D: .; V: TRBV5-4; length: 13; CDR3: CATAGGARTEAFF; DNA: TGTGCCACGGCGGGAGGGGCCCGCACTGAAGCTTTCTTT
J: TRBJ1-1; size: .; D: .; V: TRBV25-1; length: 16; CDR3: CASSPARGDPNTEAFF; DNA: TGTGCCAGCAGCCCAGCGAGAGGGGACCCGAACACTGAAGCTTTCTTT
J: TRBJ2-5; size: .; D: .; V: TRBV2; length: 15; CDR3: CASSSTGNLQETQYF; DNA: TGTGCCAGCAGCTCGACCGGGAACTTACAAGAGACCCAGTACTTC
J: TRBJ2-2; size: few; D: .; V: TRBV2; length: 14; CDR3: CASSRQSNTGELFF; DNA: TGTGCCAGCAGCAGACAGTCGAACACCGGGGAGCTGTTTTTT
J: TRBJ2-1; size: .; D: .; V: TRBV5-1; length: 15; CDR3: CASSSTHTTYNEQFF; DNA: TGCGCCAGCAGCTCAACCCACACTACCTACAATGAGCAGTTCTTC
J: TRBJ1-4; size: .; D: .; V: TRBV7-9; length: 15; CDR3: CASSSAGRMNEKLFF; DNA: TGTGCCAGCAGCTCAGCAGGGAGGATGAATGAAAAACTGTTTTTT
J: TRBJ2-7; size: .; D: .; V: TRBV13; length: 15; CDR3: CASSLLGTREYEQYF; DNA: TGTGCCAGCAGCTTATTGGGGACGAGAGAATACGAGCAGTACTTC
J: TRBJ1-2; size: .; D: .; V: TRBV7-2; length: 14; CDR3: CASSLSWAVDGYTF; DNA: TGTGCCAGCAGCTTATCGTGGGCAGTCGATGGCTACACCTTC
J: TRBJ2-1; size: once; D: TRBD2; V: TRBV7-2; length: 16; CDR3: CASSLGSGGAIDEQFF; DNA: TGTGCCAGCAGCTTAGGGAGCGGGGGGGCTATCGATGAGCAGTTCTTC
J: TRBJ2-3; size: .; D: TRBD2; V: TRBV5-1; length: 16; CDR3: CASSDRLAGDTDTQYF; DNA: TGCGCCAGCAGCGACCGACTAGCGGGTGACACAGATACGCAGTATTTT
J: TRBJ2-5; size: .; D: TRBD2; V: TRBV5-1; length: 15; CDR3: CASGSDGRVGETQYF; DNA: TGCGCCAGCGGATCGGATGGGAGGGTGGGAGAGACCCAGTACTTC
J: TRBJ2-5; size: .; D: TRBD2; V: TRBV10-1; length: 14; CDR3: CASSDSGAGETQYF; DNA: TGCGCCAGCAGTGATAGCGGGGCTGGCGAGACCCAGTACTTC
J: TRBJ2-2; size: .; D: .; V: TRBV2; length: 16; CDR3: CASKPEPLKNTGELFF; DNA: TGTGCCAGCAAGCCAGAACCACTTAAGAACACCGGGGAGCTGTTTTTT
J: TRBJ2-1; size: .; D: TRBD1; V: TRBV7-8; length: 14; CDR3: CASSTGAIGNEQFF; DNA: TGTGCCAGCAGCACAGGGGCTATCGGTAATGAGCAGTTCTTC
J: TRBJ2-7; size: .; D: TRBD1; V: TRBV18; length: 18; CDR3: CASSPDPLQGDQSYEQYF; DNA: TGTGCCAGCTCACCCGATCCGCTACAGGGGGATCAGTCCTACGAGCAGTACTTC
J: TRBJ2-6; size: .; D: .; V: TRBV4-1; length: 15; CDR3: CASSQGGAGANVLTF; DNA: TGCGCCAGCAGTCAGGGGGGGGCCGGGGCCAACGTCCTGACTTTC
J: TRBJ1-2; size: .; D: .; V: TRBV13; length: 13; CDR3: CASSVTGNYGYTF; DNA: TGTGCCAGCAGCGTAACAGGGAACTATGGCTACACCTTC